Shown below are 30 T cell receptor beta chains from a single sample sequenced in a study of cytomegalovirus exposure and HLA in healthy donors (TCRdb year 2017). Library construction relied on the immunoSEQ multiplex PCR assay. The multiplex PCR relied on a mix of 60 forward primers for TCR Vbeta segments and 13 reverse primers for TCR Jbeta segments. As stored in TCRdb, this immuneACCESS dataset retains in-frame rearrangements with V and J assigned. A fraction of the clones does not appear; measured against another copy, unresolved V genes explain less than half of the discrepancy, and the remainder lacks a known reason. This sample gives tens of thousands of clones in total; about 77% of them show up just once. The top ten clonotypes cover more than 3.5% of the sample. Material for sequencing was PBMCs. Source of these receptors: a man aged 55 to 70 in good health and CMV-seronegative.

The chain is built from TRBV9 and TRBJ2-5; D gene unclear. The germline CDR1 and CDR2 sequences are SGDLS and YYNGEE. V lost 4 bases to trimming and J lost 5 bases, with 15 bases between them. This CDR3 spans 14 amino acids. In nucleotides, the CDR3 is TGTGCCAGCAGCTCCCCGTCCTGGGCGGAGACCCAGTACTTC. As protein: CASSSPSWAETQYF.

The chain recombines TRBV11-2 with TRBJ2-7; 10 bases align to TRBD1. Looked up from germline, CDR1 is SGHAT and CDR2 is FQNNGV. This CDR3 is 13 amino acids long. The V gene end was trimmed by 6 bases and the J gene end by 7 bases; junction bases not matched to a gene: 6. CDR3 loop: CASSRTGGWEQYF. The CDR3 nucleotides read TGTGCCAGCAGTCGGACAGGGGGGTGGGAGCAGTACTTC.

There are a few counts of this clone. The rearrangement joins TRBV7-6 to TRBJ1-3; weak D call: TRBD1 (5 bases). CDR1 and CDR2 from the germline V gene are SGHVS and FNYEAQ. V was cut by 5 bases and J by 0 bases, with 14 bases left in between. The CDR3 consists of 16 residues. CDR3 DNA: TGTGCCAGCAGCCAGACTGGGGCCGACTCTGGAAACACCATATATTTT. Amino acids: CASSQTGADSGNTIYF. Supplemented by reference TRBV7-6 and TRBJ1-3, the full variable domain reads GAGVSQSPRYKVTKRGQDVALRCDPISGHVSLYWYRQALGQGPEFLTYFNYEAQQDKSGLPNDRFSAERPEGSISTLTIQRTEQRDSAMYRCASSQTGADSGNTIYFGEGSWLTVV.

The chain combines TRBV30 with TRBJ1-2; no firm D call. The V end was cut by 0 bases, the J end by 5 bases, with 4 bases between. The CDR3 contains 11 residues. Germline CDR1 is GTSNPN and CDR2 is SVGIG (reference sequence). CDR3 protein: CAWSVRYGYTF. The CDR3 region has the DNA TGTGCCTGGAGTGTGCGGTATGGCTACACCTTC. The whole variable domain, filled in from reference TRBV30 and TRBJ1-2, reads SQTIHQWPATLVQPVGSPLSLECTVEGTSNPNLYWYRQAAGRGLQLLFYSVGIGQISSEVPQNLSASRPQDRQFILSSKKLLLSDSGFYLCAWSVRYGYTFGSGTRLTVV.

The chain joins TRBV27 to TRBJ2-7; 11 nucleotides line up with TRBD2. The ends lost 2 bases at V and 2 bases at J; junction bases unmatched: 2. Germline loops: CDR1 MNHEY, CDR2 SMNVEV (reference sequence). The CDR3 spans 15 residues. CDR3: CASSLGTSGPYEQYF. DNA of the CDR3: TGTGCCAGCAGTTTAGGGACTAGCGGTCCCTACGAGCAGTACTTC.

The chain couples TRBV5-5 to TRBJ1-1, with D possibly TRBD1 on 5 matching bases. The CDR3 extends over 15 amino acids. Trimming took off 5 bases at V and 5 bases at J, with 19 bases between the two ends. Germline CDR1 and CDR2: SGHKS and YYEKEE (reference sequence). CDR3 residues: CASRGGVGSGTEAFF. CDR3 coding DNA: TGTGCCAGCAGGGGGGGGGTGGGGTCAGGGACTGAAGCTTTCTTT.

This rearrangement joins TRBV4-2 to TRBJ2-1; the match to TRBD2 covers 11 bases. The CDR3 sequence is 13 residues long. The junction had 7 bases not matched to a gene; V was cut back by 3 bases and J by 15 bases. The V gene's germline CDR1 is LGHNA and CDR2 YNFKEQ. CDR3 loop: CASSQETSGVLFF. CDR3 DNA sequence: TGTGCCAGCAGCCAGGAGACTAGCGGGGTTCTGTTCTTC.

V gene TRBV30 combines with J gene TRBJ2-3; a weak D match, TRBD1 (7 bases). Deletions cut 3 bases from V and 2 bases from J, with 18 bases between. Germline CDR1 GTSNPN, CDR2 SVGIG (reference sequence). This CDR3 contains 16 residues. In DNA, the CDR3 is TGTGCCTGGAGCGCGCTCAGGGGGGCTTCCACAGATACGCAGTATTTT. It encodes CAWSALRGASTDTQYF.

V usage is TRBV11-3 and J usage is TRBJ1-1; weak D call: TRBD1 (5 bases). The CDR3 has 14 residues. The ends were cut back, 4 bases at V and 6 bases at J, with 15 bases in the middle. CDR1 is SGHNT and CDR2 is YENEEA in the germline V gene. The CDR3 nucleotides are TGTGCCAGCAGCTCCCGAAAACAGGTCTCTGAAGCTTTCTTT. Its protein is CASSSRKQVSEAFF. Looking up the rest from reference TRBV11-3 and TRBJ1-1 gives the full variable domain: EAGVVQSPRYKIIEKKQPVAFWCNPISGHNTLYWYLQNLGQGPELLIRYENEEAVDDSQLPKDRFSAERLKGVDSTLKIQPAELGDSAVYLCASSSRKQVSEAFFGQGTRLTVV.

The sample holds one count of this clone. The rearrangement links TRBV6-1 to TRBJ2-1; 9 nucleotides agree with TRBD2. The CDR3 spans 15 residues. Germline V gene sequence: CDR1 MNHNS, CDR2 SASEGT. Losses at the gene ends were 4 bases for V and 5 bases for J; bases not matched to a gene: 6. The CDR3 bases are TGTGCCAGCAGTGTTCGGACTAGCGCCGACAATGAGCAGTTCTTC. Its translation is CASSVRTSADNEQFF.

The J gene is TRBJ2-5, the V gene TRBV27, with unresolved D. The assigned J gene may be wrong: the sequence end matches TRBJ2-7 better. The length of the CDR3 is 14 residues. Germline CDR1 MNHEY, CDR2 SMNVEV (reference sequence). The CDR3 loop reads CASSLLLSSYEQYF. The CDR3 DNA reads TGTGCCAGCAGTTTATTGTTGAGCTCCTACGAGCAGTACTTC.

The chain couples TRBV6-5 to TRBJ2-7; D perhaps matches TRBD1 (5 bases). V dropped 6 bases and J dropped 2 bases, with 14 bases sitting between them. The CDR3 length is 14 residues. The V gene's germline CDR1 is MNHEY and CDR2 SVGAGI. CDR3 region: CASRPRGSPYEQYF. CDR3 nucleotide sequence: TGTGCCAGCAGACCAAGGGGCAGTCCCTACGAGCAGTACTTC.

V gene TRBV27 combines with J gene TRBJ1-1; possible D gene TRBD1, 5 bases. V lost 5 bases and J lost 4, with 14 bases in between. The germline CDR1 and CDR2 sequences are MNHEY and SMNVEV (reference sequence). The CDR3 sequence is 14 residues long. CDR3 nucleotide sequence: TGTGCCAGCAGTCCCCCTGGGGGGTTCACTGAAGCTTTCTTT. The encoded protein is CASSPPGGFTEAFF.

The chain employs TRBV6-6 and TRBJ1-1, with TRBD1 as a possible D gene (5 bases). The germline V gene encodes CDR1 MNHNY and CDR2 SVGAGI (reference sequence). V shed 0 bases and J shed 5 bases, with 13 bases lying between them. There are 15 residues in the CDR3. The DNA of the CDR3 is TGTGCCAGCAGTTACTCGGGGGGGTTTGGGACTGAAGCTTTCTTT. Translation gives CASSYSGGFGTEAFF.

The rearrangement links TRBV19 to TRBJ1-1; unclear D gene. V shed 3 bases and J shed 1 base, with 6 bases lying between them. CDR1 is LNHDA and CDR2 is SQIVND in the germline V gene (reference sequence). There are 13 residues in the CDR3. The CDR3 is CASSMYGNTEAFF. CDR3 DNA: TGTGCCAGTAGTATGTACGGGAACACTGAAGCTTTCTTT. The full variable domain, in which reference TRBV19 and TRBJ1-1 provide the parts outside the CDR3, is DGGITQSPKYLFRKEGQNVTLSCEQNLNHDAMYWYRQDPGQGLRLIYYSQIVNDFQKGDIAEGYSVSREKKESFPLTVTSAQKNPTAFYLCASSMYGNTEAFFGQGTRLTVV.

The chain links TRBV6-1 to TRBJ1-1, with TRBD1 matching over 8 bases. V dropped 9 bases and J dropped 6; count of bases not matched to a gene: 9. Germline CDR1 MNHNS, CDR2 SASEGT. The length of the CDR3 is 13 residues. CDR3 sequence reads: CASRIGQGAEAFF. The CDR3 DNA reads TGTGCCAGTCGTATCGGACAGGGCGCTGAAGCTTTCTTT.

The chain carries TRBV9 and TRBJ1-5, with 8 bases fitting TRBD1. Germline CDR1 reads SGDLS; CDR2 reads YYNGEE. The CDR3 is 15 residues long. J was trimmed by 5 bases and V by 4 bases; bases with no gene match: 8. The CDR3 coding sequence is TGTGCCAGCAGCTCTACCGGGACAGGCTATCAGCCCCAGCATTTT. This sequence encodes CASSSTGTGYQPQHF.

The rearrangement joins TRBV19 to TRBJ2-1; 9 nucleotides line up with TRBD2. Trimming took 3 bases from V and 0 from J; bases not matched to a gene: 6. CDR1 LNHDA and CDR2 SQIVND come from the germline V gene (reference sequence). This CDR3 spans 17 amino acids. CDR3 DNA sequence: TGTGCCAGTAGTATCCTCCGCGGGGGGGGCTCCTACAATGAGCAGTTCTTC. Residues: CASSILRGGGSYNEQFF. Complete variable domain (other parts from reference TRBV19 and TRBJ2-1): DGGITQSPKYLFRKEGQNVTLSCEQNLNHDAMYWYRQDPGQGLRLIYYSQIVNDFQKGDIAEGYSVSREKKESFPLTVTSAQKNPTAFYLCASSILRGGGSYNEQFFGPGTRLTVL.

This clone was seen only a few times. The chain links TRBV2 to TRBJ2-1; perhaps TRBD2 as D (6 bases). Trimming removed 3 bases at V and 12 bases at J, with 9 bases between. The CDR3 extends over 11 amino acids. Germline CDR1 reads SNHLY; CDR2 reads FYNNEI. DNA for the CDR3: TGTGCCAGCAGTGAGGTGGAGGGGCAGTTCTTC. It yields the protein CASSEVEGQFF.

The V and J genes are TRBV30 and TRBJ2-1, with D possibly matching TRBD2 (6 bases). The germline V and J ends were trimmed by 1 base and 5 bases, with 18 bases remaining between them. The CDR3 spans 16 residues. Germline assignment: CDR1 GTSNPN and CDR2 SVGIG (reference sequence). The CDR3 DNA sequence: TGTGCCTGGAGTGGTAGGCGGGGCTTCTCTAACAATGAGCAGTTCTTC. Translation: CAWSGRRGFSNNEQFF.

The chain combines TRBV6-1 with TRBJ2-3; D ambiguous. V was cut by 3 bases and J by 0 bases, with 10 bases left in between. This CDR3 has 15 residues. From germline, CDR1 is MNHNS and CDR2 SASEGT. The CDR3 bases are TGTGCCAGCAGTGAGAGTTCCCCAAGCACAGATACGCAGTATTTT. This translates into CASSESSPSTDTQYF.

V is TRBV7-9 and J is TRBJ2-2; the D gene is possibly TRBD1 (5 bases). Germline loops: CDR1 SEHNR, CDR2 FQNEAQ (reference sequence). CDR3 length equals 15 residues. Trimming removed 1 base from V and 1 base from J, with 7 bases in between. The CDR3 sequence is CASSLEGRNTGELFF. The CDR3 DNA reads TGTGCCAGCAGCTTAGAGGGGCGGAACACCGGGGAGCTGTTTTTT.

In its sample, this clone was seen a few times. The chain has TRBV4-1 and TRBJ2-7; TRBD2 matches at 8 bases. The CDR3 has 18 amino acids. Germline V gene lookup returns CDR1 MGHRA and CDR2 YSYEKL. V was clipped by 1 base and J by 4 bases; unmatched bases: 15. CDR3 amino acids: CASSQALPSAKREYEQYF. In DNA form, the CDR3 reads TGCGCCAGCAGCCAAGCCCTCCCTAGCGCGAAGCGGGAGTACGAGCAGTACTTC.

This clone was seen only a few times. This sequence joins TRBV5-4 and TRBJ1-4; unclear D gene. The CDR3 runs to 14 residues. V was trimmed by 2 bases and J by 8 bases, leaving 13 bases between them. The germline CDR1 and CDR2 sequences are SGHNT and YYREEE (reference sequence). The CDR3 nucleotides read TGTGCCAGCAGCTTATACGGGGAGCGGGAAAAACTGTTTTTT. Protein: CASSLYGEREKLFF.

V gene TRBV2 combines with J gene TRBJ1-5; D gene uncertain. The CDR3 sequence is 13 residues long. Trimming pared 3 bases from V and 4 bases from J, leaving 7 bases between. The germline gives CDR1 SNHLY, CDR2 FYNNEI. CDR3 coding DNA: TGTGCCAGCAGTGACGGGGAGAATCAGCCCCAGCATTTT. Amino acid sequence: CASSDGENQPQHF.

This chain joins TRBV5-1 and TRBJ1-1; possibly TRBD1 for D (5 bases). The germline gives CDR1 SGHRS, CDR2 YFSETQ. V lost 0 bases and J lost 8, with 14 bases in between. The length of the CDR3 is 14 residues. Here the CDR3 DNA reads TGCGCCAGCAGCTTGGGAGGGGCGGAGGGCGAAGCTTTCTTT. Its translation: CASSLGGAEGEAFF. Filled out from reference TRBV5-1 and TRBJ1-1, the complete variable domain reads KAGVTQTPRYLIKTRGQQVTLSCSPISGHRSVSWYQQTPGQGLQFLFEYFSETQRNKGNFPGRFSGRQFSNSRSEMNVSTLELGDSALYLCASSLGGAEGEAFFGQGTRLTVV.

This chain joins TRBV2 and TRBJ1-5; maybe TRBD1 (5 bases). The V end lost 8 bases, the J end lost 2 bases, and 13 bases lay between the germline ends. Germline V CDR1 and CDR2: SNHLY, FYNNEI. CDR3 length: 14 residues. The CDR3 sequence: CASLGGSGNQPQHF. CDR3 sequence (DNA): TGTGCCAGCTTGGGGGGATCGGGCAATCAGCCCCAGCATTTT.

The chain carries TRBV27 and TRBJ2-3, with 15 bases matching TRBD2. V lost 3 bases and J lost 11; bases outside the gene matches: 9. The germline CDR1 and CDR2 sequences are MNHEY and SMNVEV (reference sequence). CDR3 length: 16 residues. Here the CDR3 reads CASSFGTSGGPMEQYF. CDR3 nucleotide sequence: TGTGCCAGCAGTTTCGGGACTAGCGGGGGGCCCATGGAGCAGTATTTT.

CDR3 nucleotide sequence: TGTGCCTGCTCACAGGGTTATGGGGAAAAACTGTTTTTT. Its translation is CACSQGYGEKLFF. The chain is built from TRBV30 and TRBJ1-4; tentative D call: TRBD1 (6 bases). The germline V gene has CDR1 GTSNPN and CDR2 SVGIG (reference sequence). CDR3 length: 13 residues. The V end lost 6 bases, the J end lost 8 bases, and 16 bases lay between the germline ends.

This sequence joins TRBV7-9 and TRBJ1-1; a weak D match, TRBD1 (5 bases). The V and J ends lost 2 bases and 3 bases respectively, with 7 bases between them. Germline CDR1 is SEHNR and CDR2 is FQNEAQ (reference sequence). The CDR3 runs to 13 residues. CDR3 coding DNA: TGTGCCAGCAGCTTACAGGGCTACACTGAAGCTTTCTTT. It codes for CASSLQGYTEAFF. Complete variable domain (other parts from reference TRBV7-9 and TRBJ1-1): DTGVSQNPRHKITKRGQNVTFRCDPISEHNRLYWYRQTLGQGPEFLTYFQNEAQLEKSRLLSDRFSAERPKGSFSTLEIQRTEQGDSAMYLCASSLQGYTEAFFGQGTRLTVV.